This T cell receptor (beta chain) was sequenced during a study of T cell repertoires in cytomegalovirus infection. The wider study: Both recently identified HLA-C-restricted and well-studied HLA-B-restricted CMV epitopes were used in the study.

Overall study findings and caveats: Totalled public TCR beta family frequency picked out people who carried CMV plus the relevant HLA.

In regard to this clonotype: Its cognate antigen is unknown.

From the reads, TCRdb called clonotypes with MiXCR, one entry per CDR3 protein. The sample consists of about 310,000 distinct CDR3 sequences, more than 20% of them appearing once. The source was cultured PBMCs, collected from culture after CMV antigen stimulation. This receptor was taken from a human donor in good health (CMV status not recorded). Some clones in this sample may be carry-over from other donors' samples.

CDR3 sequence (DNA): TGCAGTGCTAGAGATGGTCGGGGAGGCGGTAACAATGAGCAGTTCTTC. It specifies CSARDGRGGGNNEQFF. The chain carries TRBV20-1 and TRBJ2-1, with D perhaps TRBD2 (6 bases). V lost 0 bases and J lost 5, with 17 bases in between. CDR1 and CDR2 from the germline V gene are DFQATT and SNEGSKA (reference sequence). CDR3 size: 16 residues.